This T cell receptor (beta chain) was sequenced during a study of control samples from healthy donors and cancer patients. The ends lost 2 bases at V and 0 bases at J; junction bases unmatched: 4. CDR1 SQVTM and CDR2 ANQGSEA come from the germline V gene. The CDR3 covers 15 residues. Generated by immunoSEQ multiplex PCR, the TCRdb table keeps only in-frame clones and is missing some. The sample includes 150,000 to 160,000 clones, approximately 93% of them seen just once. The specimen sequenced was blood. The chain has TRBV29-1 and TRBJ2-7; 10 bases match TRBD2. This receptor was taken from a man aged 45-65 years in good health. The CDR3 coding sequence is TGCAGCGTTGAACTAGCGGGAGTGCGCTCCTACGAGCAGTACTTC. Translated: CSVELAGVRSYEQYF.